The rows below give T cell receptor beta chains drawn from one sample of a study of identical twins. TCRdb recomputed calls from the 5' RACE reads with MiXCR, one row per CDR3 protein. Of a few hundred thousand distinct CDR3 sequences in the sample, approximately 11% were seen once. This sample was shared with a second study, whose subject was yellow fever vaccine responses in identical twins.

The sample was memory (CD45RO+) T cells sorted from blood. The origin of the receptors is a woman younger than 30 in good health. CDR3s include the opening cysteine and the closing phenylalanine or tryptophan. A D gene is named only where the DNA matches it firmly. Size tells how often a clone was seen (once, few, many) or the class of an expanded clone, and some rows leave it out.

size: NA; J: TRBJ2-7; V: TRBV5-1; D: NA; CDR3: CASSPIAALREQYF; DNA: TGCGCCAGCAGCCCAATTGCGGCGCTACGCGAGCAGTACTTC
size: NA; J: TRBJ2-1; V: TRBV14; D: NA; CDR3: CASSQDAARGGIFSISEQFF; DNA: TGTGCCAGCAGCCAAGATGCGGCCAGGGGAGGGATTTTTAGCATTTCGGAGCAGTTCTTC
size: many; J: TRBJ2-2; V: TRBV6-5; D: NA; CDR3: CASSISSTGELFF; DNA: TGTGCCAGCAGTATATCGAGCACCGGGGAGCTGTTTTTT
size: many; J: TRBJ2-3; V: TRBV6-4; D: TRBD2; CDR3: CASSDSGGGAADTQYF; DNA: TGTGCCAGCAGTGACTCTGGCGGGGGGGCGGCCGATACGCAGTATTTT
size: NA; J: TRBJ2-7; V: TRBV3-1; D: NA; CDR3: CATSHASWSLSYEQYF; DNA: TGTGCCACCTCCCACGCCTCGTGGTCCCTCTCCTACGAGCAGTACTTC
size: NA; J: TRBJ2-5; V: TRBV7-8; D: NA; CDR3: CASSSDWQETQYF; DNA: TGTGCCAGCAGTTCTGACTGGCAAGAGACCCAGTACTTC
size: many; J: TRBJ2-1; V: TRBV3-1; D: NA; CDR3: CASSHGVRRGGNNEQFF; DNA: TGTGCCAGCAGCCACGGGGTTCGCAGGGGGGGAAACAATGAGCAGTTCTTC
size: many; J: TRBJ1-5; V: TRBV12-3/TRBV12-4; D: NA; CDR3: CASSLGVDQPQHF; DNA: TGTGCCAGCAGTTTAGGGGTAGATCAGCCCCAGCATTTT
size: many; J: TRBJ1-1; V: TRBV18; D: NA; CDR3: CASSPPTLPEAFF; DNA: TGTGCCAGCTCACCACCGACGCTGCCTGAAGCTTTCTTT
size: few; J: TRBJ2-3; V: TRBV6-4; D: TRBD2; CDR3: CASSDRSGGATDTQYF; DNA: TGTGCCAGCAGTGACCGTAGCGGGGGGGCCACAGATACGCAGTATTTT
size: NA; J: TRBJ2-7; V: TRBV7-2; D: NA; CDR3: CAGSFGYEQYF; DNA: TGTGCCGGCAGCTTCGGGTACGAGCAGTACTTC
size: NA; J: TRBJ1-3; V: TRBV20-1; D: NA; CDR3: CSARDRSSGNTIYF; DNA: TGCAGTGCTAGAGATCGGAGCTCTGGAAACACCATATATTTT
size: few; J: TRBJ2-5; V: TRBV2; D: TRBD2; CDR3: CASLEIAGGKSGETQYF; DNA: TGTGCCAGCCTGGAAATAGCGGGGGGAAAGTCGGGCGAGACCCAGTACTTC
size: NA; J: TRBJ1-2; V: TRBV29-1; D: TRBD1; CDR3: CSVVVVATGGNGYTF; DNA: TGCAGCGTTGTTGTAGTTGCGACAGGGGGCAATGGCTACACCTTC
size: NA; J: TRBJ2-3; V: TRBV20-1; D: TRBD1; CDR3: CSASSGTVRTDTQYF; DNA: TGCAGTGCTAGTTCCGGGACAGTTCGCACAGATACGCAGTATTTT
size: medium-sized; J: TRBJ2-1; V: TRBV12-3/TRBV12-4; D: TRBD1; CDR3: CASSSLSGTVPYNEQFF; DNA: TGTGCCAGCAGTTCCCTCTCGGGGACAGTCCCCTACAATGAGCAGTTCTTC
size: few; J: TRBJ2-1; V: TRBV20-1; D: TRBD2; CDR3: CSAPAGGGRRVNEQFF; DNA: TGCAGTGCTCCGGCGGGAGGGGGCCGGCGGGTCAATGAGCAGTTCTTC
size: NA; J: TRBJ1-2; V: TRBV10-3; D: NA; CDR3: CATLKGYGIGYTF; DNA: TGTGCCACCCTAAAGGGGTATGGTATCGGCTACACCTTC
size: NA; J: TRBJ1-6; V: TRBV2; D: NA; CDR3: CASQAAGNNSPLHF; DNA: TGTGCCAGCCAGGCGGCAGGGAATAATTCACCCCTCCACTTT
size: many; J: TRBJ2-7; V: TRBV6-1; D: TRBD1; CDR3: CASSEIPDRGYEQYF; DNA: TGTGCCAGCAGTGAAATCCCGGACAGGGGCTACGAGCAGTACTTC
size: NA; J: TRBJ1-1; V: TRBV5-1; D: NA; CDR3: CASSLGATLNTEAFF; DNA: TGCGCCAGCAGCTTGGGGGCAACCCTGAACACTGAAGCTTTCTTT
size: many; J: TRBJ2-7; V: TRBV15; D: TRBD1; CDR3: CATSSRQGDYYEQYF; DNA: TGTGCCACCAGCAGTAGACAGGGGGATTACTACGAGCAGTACTTC
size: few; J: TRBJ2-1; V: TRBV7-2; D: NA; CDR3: CASSSKGGYNEQFF; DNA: TGTGCCAGCAGCTCTAAAGGCGGGTACAATGAGCAGTTCTTC
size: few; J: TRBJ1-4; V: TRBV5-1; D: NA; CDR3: CASSPTSGTEKLFF; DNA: TGCGCCAGCAGCCCCACCAGCGGCACTGAAAAACTGTTTTTT
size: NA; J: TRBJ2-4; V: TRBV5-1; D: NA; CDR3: CASSLGGGQGKNIQYF; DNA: TGCGCCAGCAGCTTGGGTGGGGGCCAGGGAAAAAACATTCAGTACTTC
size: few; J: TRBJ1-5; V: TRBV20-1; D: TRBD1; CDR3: CSAMYRQTGDQPQHF; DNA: TGCAGTGCCATGTACCGACAGACAGGGGATCAGCCCCAGCATTTT
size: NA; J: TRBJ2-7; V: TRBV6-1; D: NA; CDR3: CASRGTSRYEQYF; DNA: TGTGCCAGCCGCGGGACGTCCCGCTACGAGCAGTACTTC
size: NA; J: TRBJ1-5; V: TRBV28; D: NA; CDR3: CASSLSGYQPQHF; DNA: TGTGCCAGCAGTTTATCGGGTTATCAGCCCCAGCATTTT
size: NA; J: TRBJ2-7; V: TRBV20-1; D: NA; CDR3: CSASGGNIASTYEQYF; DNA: TGCAGTGCTAGCGGTGGGAATATAGCGTCTACCTACGAGCAGTACTTC
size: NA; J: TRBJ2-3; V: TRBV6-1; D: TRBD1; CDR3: CASSVQGARTDTQYF; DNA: TGTGCCAGCAGTGTACAGGGGGCTCGGACAGATACGCAGTATTTT
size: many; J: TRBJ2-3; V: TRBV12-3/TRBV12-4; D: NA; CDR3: CASSPQVARSTDTQYF; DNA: TGTGCCAGCAGTCCACAGGTTGCCAGAAGCACAGATACGCAGTATTTT
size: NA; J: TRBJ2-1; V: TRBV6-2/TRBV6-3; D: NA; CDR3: CASSSRVAEGNEQFF; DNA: TGTGCCAGCAGTTCCCGAGTAGCGGAGGGCAATGAGCAGTTCTTC
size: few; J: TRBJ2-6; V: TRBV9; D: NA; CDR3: CASSVEGLGANVLTF; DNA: TGTGCCAGCAGCGTAGAAGGACTTGGGGCCAACGTCCTGACTTTC
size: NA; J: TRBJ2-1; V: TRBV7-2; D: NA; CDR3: CASSTQPSEVMDEQFF; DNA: TGTGCCAGCAGCACCCAACCTAGCGAGGTGATGGATGAGCAGTTCTTC
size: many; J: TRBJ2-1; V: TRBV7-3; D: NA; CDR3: CASSPRGSTSYNEQFF; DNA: TGTGCCAGCAGCCCGAGGGGTTCAACCTCCTACAATGAGCAGTTCTTC
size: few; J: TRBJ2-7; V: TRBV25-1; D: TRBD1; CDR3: CASSEGGQGYF; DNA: TGTGCCAGCAGTGAAGGGGGACAGGGGTACTTC
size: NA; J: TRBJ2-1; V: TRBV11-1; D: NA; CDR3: CASSFTGLGTNNEQFF; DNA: TGTGCCAGCAGCTTTACAGGCTTGGGGACAAACAATGAGCAGTTCTTC
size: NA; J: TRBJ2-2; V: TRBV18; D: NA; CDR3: CASSATATGELFF; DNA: TGTGCCAGCTCAGCGACAGCGACCGGGGAGCTGTTTTTT
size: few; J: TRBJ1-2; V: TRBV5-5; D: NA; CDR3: CASSPGGAGIVGYTF; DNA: TGTGCCAGCAGCCCCGGGGGGGCAGGGATTGTTGGCTACACCTTC
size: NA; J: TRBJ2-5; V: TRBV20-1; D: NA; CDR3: CSASTRGLQETQYF; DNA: TGCAGTGCTAGTACCCGGGGGTTACAAGAGACCCAGTACTTC